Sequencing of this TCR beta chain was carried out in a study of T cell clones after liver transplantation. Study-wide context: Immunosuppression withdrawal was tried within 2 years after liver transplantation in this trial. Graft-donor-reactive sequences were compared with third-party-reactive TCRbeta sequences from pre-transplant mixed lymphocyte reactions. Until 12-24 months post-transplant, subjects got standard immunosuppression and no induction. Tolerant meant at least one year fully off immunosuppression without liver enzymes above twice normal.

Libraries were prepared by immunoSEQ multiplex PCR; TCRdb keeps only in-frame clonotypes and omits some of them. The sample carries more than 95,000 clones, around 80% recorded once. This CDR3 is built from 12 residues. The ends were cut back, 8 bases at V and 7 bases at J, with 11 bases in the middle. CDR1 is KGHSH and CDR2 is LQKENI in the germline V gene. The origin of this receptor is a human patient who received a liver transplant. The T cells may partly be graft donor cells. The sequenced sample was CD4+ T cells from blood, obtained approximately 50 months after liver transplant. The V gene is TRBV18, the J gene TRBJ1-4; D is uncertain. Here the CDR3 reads CASALGSEKLFF. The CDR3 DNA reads TGTGCCAGCGCCTTAGGGTCTGAAAAACTGTTTTTT.